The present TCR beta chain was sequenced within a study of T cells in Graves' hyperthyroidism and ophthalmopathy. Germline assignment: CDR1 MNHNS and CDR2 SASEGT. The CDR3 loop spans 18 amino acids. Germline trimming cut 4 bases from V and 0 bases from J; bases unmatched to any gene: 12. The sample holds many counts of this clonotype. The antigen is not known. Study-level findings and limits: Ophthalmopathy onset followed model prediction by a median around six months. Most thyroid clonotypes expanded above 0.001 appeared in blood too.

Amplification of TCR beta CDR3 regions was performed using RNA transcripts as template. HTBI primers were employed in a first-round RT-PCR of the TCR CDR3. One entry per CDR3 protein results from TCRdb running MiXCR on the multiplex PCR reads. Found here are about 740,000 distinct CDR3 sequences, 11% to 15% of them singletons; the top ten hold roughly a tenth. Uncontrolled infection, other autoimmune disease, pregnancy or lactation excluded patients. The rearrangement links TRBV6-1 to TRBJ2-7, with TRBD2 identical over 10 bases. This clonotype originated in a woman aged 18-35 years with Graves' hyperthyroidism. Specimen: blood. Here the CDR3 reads CASSARRSPSGGSYEQYF. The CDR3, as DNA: TGTGCCAGCAGTGCGAGAAGGAGTCCTAGCGGGGGCTCCTACGAGCAGTACTTC.